The T cell receptor beta chain under discussion was sequenced for a study of blood T cell repertoires in COVID-19 (dated by TCRdb to 2018 to 2021). Regarding the complete study: Collaborator samples came from the United States, Italy and Spain and covered acute and convalescent phases of COVID-19. The prospective study material was composed of cDNA or gDNA derived from T cells, B-cell-depleted T cells, or PBMCs. Where HLA class I and class II types were available, the types were taken from metadata supplied by the sample provider, not from assay-based typing. The repertoires were made available in a free public database intended to serve as a resource for research on the immune response to SARS-CoV-2. Samples came from the ongoing ImmuneRACE study (first 160 participants) plus 1,254 subjects from 6 global collaborators. Nearly every sample came with metadata listing a de-identified subject ID, COVID-19 status, age in years and sex. Deeply sampled blood TCRbeta repertoires from subjects exposed to, actively infected with, or recovered from COVID-19 were included in the dataset.

The immunoSEQ Assay, a bias-controlled multiplex PCR, was used to amplify TCRbeta CDR3 regions from genomic DNA. As for the authors' bioinformatics: Nucleated cell counts per sample were estimated from amplification of reference gene primers within the assay. To quantify the absolute abundance of each unique TCRbeta CDR3 rearrangement, sequence reads were collapsed and filtered. Productive Simpson clonality was computed per sample as the square root of Simpson's diversity index over productive rearrangements. The table was pulled from immuneACCESS by TCRdb, which kept in-frame rearrangements only. Such tables lose some clones; where checked, under half of the loss comes from unresolved V genes, and the rest has no known cause. The D gene and trimming were derived from the DNA, and the V and J assignments and clone size from that table. The sample data list some 97,000 clones, and around 88% of these were observed just once. The ten biggest clones cover 5% of the sample.

Results the study describes overall, beyond this receptor: How much clinical and demographic metadata was included differed by source and by participant, and the metadata was provided uncurated.

CDR1 and CDR2 were assigned from the germline V gene as SNHLY and FYNNEI. The CDR3 holds 15 amino acids from the cysteine to the phenylalanine. The retained sequence is limited to the CDR3, 45 bases, with the frame set at the first base. Trimming accounts for 4 bases at V and 4 bases at J, while the number of junction bases matched to no gene is 8. Comments on this clone: Which antigen it targets is not known. No much larger clonotype is one base removed from it; base qualities were not supplied.

Collaborating institutions collected whole blood in K2EDTA tubes following their own protocols. Collaborator samples were shipped for TCRbeta analysis as frozen whole blood, isolated PBMCs, or DNA extracted from either sample type. Material: peripheral blood. Recombination joined TRBV2 with TRBJ2-3; the junction holds 7 bases that match TRBD2. This TCR came from a human donor in a cohort sampled during active COVID-19. The CDR3 in this case is CASSGVAGAADTQYF. The nucleotide sequence reads TGTGCCAGCAGTGGGGTGGCGGGAGCCGCAGATACGCAGTATTTT.